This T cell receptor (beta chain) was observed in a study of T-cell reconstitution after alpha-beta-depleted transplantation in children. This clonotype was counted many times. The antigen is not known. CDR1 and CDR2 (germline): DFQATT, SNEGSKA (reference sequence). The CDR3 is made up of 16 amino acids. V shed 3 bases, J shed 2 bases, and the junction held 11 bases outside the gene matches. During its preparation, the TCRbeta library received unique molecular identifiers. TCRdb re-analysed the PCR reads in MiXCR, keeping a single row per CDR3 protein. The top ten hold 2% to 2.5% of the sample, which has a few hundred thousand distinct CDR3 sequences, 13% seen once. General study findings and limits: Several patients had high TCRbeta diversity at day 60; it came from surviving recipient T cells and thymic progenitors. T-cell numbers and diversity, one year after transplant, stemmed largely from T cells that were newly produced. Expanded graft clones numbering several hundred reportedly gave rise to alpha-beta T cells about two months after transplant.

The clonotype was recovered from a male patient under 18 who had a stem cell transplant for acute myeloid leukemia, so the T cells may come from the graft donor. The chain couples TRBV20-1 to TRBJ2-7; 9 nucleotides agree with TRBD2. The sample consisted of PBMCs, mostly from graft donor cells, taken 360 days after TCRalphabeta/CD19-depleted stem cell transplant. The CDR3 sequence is CSASGLAGKGPYEQYF. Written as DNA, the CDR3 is TGCAGTGCTAGTGGCCTAGCGGGAAAAGGGCCCTACGAGCAGTACTTC.